Shown below are 10 T cell receptor beta chains from a single sample sequenced in a study of blood T cell repertoires in COVID-19 (dated by TCRdb to 2020 to 2022). Receptor amplification or capture employed the immunoSEQ multiplex PCR assay. Entries here come from immuneACCESS through TCRdb and include only in-frame sequences with V and J called. Some clones fail to appear in such tables; in the studies checked, an unresolved V gene covers under half of the shortfall, and the cause of the remainder is unknown. Recorded for this sample are roughly 250,000 clones; about nine tenths of them occurred a single time. The ten largest clones add up to roughly 1.2% of the sample. Sequenced material: PBMCs or T cells enriched from blood (not recorded which). These TCRs come from a woman in her 40s with acute COVID-19.

The chain uses TRBV11-2 and TRBJ1-2; D remains unclear. The germline V and J ends were trimmed by 3 bases and 1 base, with 9 bases remaining between them. In germline, CDR1 is SGHAT, CDR2 FQNNGV. The CDR3 spans 14 residues. CDR3 loop: CASSFGELNYGYTF. The CDR3 DNA reads TGTGCCAGCAGCTTCGGAGAGCTTAACTATGGCTACACCTTC.

The V call is TRBV3-1 (or the pseudogene TRBV3-2), the J call TRBJ1-4; D may be TRBD1 (5 bases). This CDR3 is built from 17 residues. V was pared by 6 bases and J by 5 bases, with 22 bases between. Germline CDR1 reads LGHDT; CDR2 reads YNNKEL (reference sequence). CDR3 protein: CASSPDPIMGPNEKLFF. The CDR3 region has the DNA TGTGCCAGCAGTCCGGACCCCATAATGGGGCCAAATGAAAAACTGTTTTTT.

The chain has TRBV11-3 and TRBJ2-3, with 12 bases matching TRBD1. The CDR3 length is 16 residues. Germline trimming cut 5 bases from V and 5 bases from J; bases unmatched to any gene: 8. Germline loops: CDR1 SGHNT, CDR2 YENEEA. The CDR3 spells CASSPRDRGLQDTQYF. DNA for the CDR3: TGTGCCAGCAGCCCTCGGGACAGGGGGCTACAAGATACGCAGTATTTT.

This chain links TRBV7-2 with TRBJ1-4; no firm D call. CDR1 is SGHTA, CDR2 FQGNSA, per germline. The germline V and J ends were trimmed by 0 bases and 5 bases, with 10 bases remaining between them. The CDR3 has 15 amino acids. DNA for the CDR3: TGTGCCAGCAGCTTAGCGGTGGGCAGGAATGAAAAACTGTTTTTT. Residues: CASSLAVGRNEKLFF.

The chain couples TRBV30 to TRBJ1-1; 7 bases match TRBD1. Trimming removed 4 bases from V and 5 bases from J; junction bases left unmatched: 13. Looked up from germline, CDR1 is GTSNPN and CDR2 is SVGIG (reference sequence). This CDR3 is built from 15 residues. The CDR3 reads CAWTRKQGLGTEAFF. CDR3 DNA sequence: TGTGCCTGGACCAGAAAACAGGGGTTGGGGACTGAAGCTTTCTTT.

This clone occurred once. The genes are TRBV10-3 and TRBJ2-3; TRBD2 is a possible D gene (5 bases). The germline CDR1 and CDR2 sequences are ENHRY and SYGVKD. The CDR3 has 14 amino acids. V lost 6 bases and J lost 2, with 12 bases in between. The CDR3: CAIRGRLATDTQYF. In DNA, the CDR3 is TGTGCCATCAGGGGTCGGCTAGCCACAGATACGCAGTATTTT.

This chain links TRBV29-1 with TRBJ1-1; D is unresolved. The length of the CDR3 is 14 residues. Germline V lookup: CDR1 SQVTM, CDR2 ANQGSEA. The V end was cut by 7 bases, the J end by 0 bases, with 15 bases between. DNA for the CDR3: TGCAGCGCCAAGGTAGGAGATTTGAACACTGAAGCTTTCTTT. It yields the protein CSAKVGDLNTEAFF.

V usage is TRBV19 and J usage is TRBJ1-1; 8 bases are a match to TRBD1. The CDR3 runs to 12 residues. Trimming took 5 bases from V and 8 from J; bases not matched to a gene: 4. Germline CDR1 is LNHDA and CDR2 is SQIVND (reference sequence). CDR3 protein: CASSQGQGEAFF. CDR3 nucleotide sequence: TGTGCCAGTAGTCAAGGACAGGGAGAAGCTTTCTTT.

The chain uses TRBV5-4 and TRBJ2-4; the D gene is possibly TRBD2 (6 bases). The germline V gene encodes CDR1 SGHNT and CDR2 YYREEE (reference sequence). The V gene lost 0 bases and the J gene lost 7 bases, with 14 bases spanning the gap. The CDR3 spans 15 residues. The CDR3 here is CASSLATSLGNIQYF. The CDR3 DNA reads TGTGCCAGCAGCTTGGCTACTAGCCTCGGGAACATTCAGTACTTC.

This clone was observed a single time. The rearrangement links TRBV5-1 to TRBJ1-6; no clear D gene. CDR1 is SGHRS, CDR2 YFSETQ, per germline. The CDR3 is 20 amino acids. Trimming shortened V by 4 bases and J by 0 bases, and 23 bases separated the two germline ends. The CDR3 region is CASSPHSPSSPRSYNSPLHF. CDR3 DNA: TGCGCCAGCAGCCCTCATTCGCCTTCGAGTCCGCGCTCCTATAATTCACCCCTCCACTTT.